The clone carrying this TCR beta chain was seen a handful of times. Its cognate antigen is unknown. Other DNA sequences within the sample encode an identical CDR3. CDR1 SGHRS and CDR2 YFSETQ come from the germline V gene. V dropped 2 bases and J dropped 4 bases, with 12 bases sitting between them. CDR3 length equals 14 residues. Following 10 days of culture, CD4+ T cells were isolated. The authors exchanged half the medium for IL-2 medium on days 3 and 7. Generated by immunoSEQ multiplex PCR, the TCRdb table keeps only in-frame clones and is missing some. The sample comprises 50,000 to 70,000 clones, 70% to 85% of which are singletons, and roughly 23% rests with the top ten. These data originate in a study of vaccination effects on CD4 cells after COVID-19. Study summary: Participants got two doses of BNT162b2 or mRNA-1273 vaccine.

The rearrangement links TRBV5-1 to TRBJ2-5; D gene ambiguous. The receptor's source is a human donor who had a prior SARS-CoV-2 infection. The sample was CD4+ T cells from PBMCs cultured without peptide, taken before COVID-19 vaccination. The CDR3: CASSLSPGGETQYF. Here the CDR3 DNA reads TGCGCCAGCAGCTTATCCCCCGGCGGAGAGACCCAGTACTTC.